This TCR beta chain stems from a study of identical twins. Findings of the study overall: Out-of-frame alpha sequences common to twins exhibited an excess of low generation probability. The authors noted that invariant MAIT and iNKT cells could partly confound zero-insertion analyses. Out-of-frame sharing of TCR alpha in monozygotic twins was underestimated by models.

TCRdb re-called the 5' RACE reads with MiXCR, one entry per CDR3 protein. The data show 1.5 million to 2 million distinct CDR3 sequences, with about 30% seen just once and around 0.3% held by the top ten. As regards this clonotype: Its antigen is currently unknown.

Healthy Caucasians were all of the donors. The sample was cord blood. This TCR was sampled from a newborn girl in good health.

CDR3 amino acids: CASSLVAASGTDTQYF. The DNA of the CDR3 is TGTGCCAGCAGCTTAGTGGCGGCTAGCGGTACAGATACGCAGTATTTT. The chain recombines TRBV11-2 with TRBJ2-3, with 7 bases identical to TRBD2. Germline assignment: CDR1 SGHAT and CDR2 FQNNGV. The CDR3 totals 16 residues. With V trimmed by 1 base and J by 3 bases, 7 bases remained unmatched.